The entry below describes one T cell receptor beta chain. What it recognizes is unknown. Making TCR cDNA involved 5'RACE template switching, which added UMIs and a universal primer site. TCRdb independently ran MiXCR on the 5' RACE reads; one entry per CDR3 protein. The repertoire holds hundreds of thousands of distinct CDR3 sequences, approximately 12% seen once, with 11% to 15% in the top ten. Trimming pared 6 bases from V and 6 bases from J, leaving 12 bases between. The CDR3 runs to 12 residues. The V gene's germline CDR1 is KGHSH and CDR2 LQKENI. The data belong to a study of T cells after yellow fever vaccination. Study findings and constraints: CD4 and CD8 compartments shared a small share of clonotypes, likely from convergent recombination. Reappearance after the booster was seen for most primary-vaccination clones, at roughly 96% CD4 and around 88% CD8.

Sequences were derived from PBMCs, sampled on the day of the yellow fever booster vaccination. The clonotype was recovered from a man younger than 45 who received the YFV17D yellow fever vaccine. This chain links TRBV18 with TRBJ2-7; possibly TRBD1 or TRBD2 for D (5 bases each). This chain's CDR3 is CASSPWDGEQYF. CDR3 nucleotide sequence: TGTGCCAGCTCCCCATGGGACGGCGAGCAGTACTTC.